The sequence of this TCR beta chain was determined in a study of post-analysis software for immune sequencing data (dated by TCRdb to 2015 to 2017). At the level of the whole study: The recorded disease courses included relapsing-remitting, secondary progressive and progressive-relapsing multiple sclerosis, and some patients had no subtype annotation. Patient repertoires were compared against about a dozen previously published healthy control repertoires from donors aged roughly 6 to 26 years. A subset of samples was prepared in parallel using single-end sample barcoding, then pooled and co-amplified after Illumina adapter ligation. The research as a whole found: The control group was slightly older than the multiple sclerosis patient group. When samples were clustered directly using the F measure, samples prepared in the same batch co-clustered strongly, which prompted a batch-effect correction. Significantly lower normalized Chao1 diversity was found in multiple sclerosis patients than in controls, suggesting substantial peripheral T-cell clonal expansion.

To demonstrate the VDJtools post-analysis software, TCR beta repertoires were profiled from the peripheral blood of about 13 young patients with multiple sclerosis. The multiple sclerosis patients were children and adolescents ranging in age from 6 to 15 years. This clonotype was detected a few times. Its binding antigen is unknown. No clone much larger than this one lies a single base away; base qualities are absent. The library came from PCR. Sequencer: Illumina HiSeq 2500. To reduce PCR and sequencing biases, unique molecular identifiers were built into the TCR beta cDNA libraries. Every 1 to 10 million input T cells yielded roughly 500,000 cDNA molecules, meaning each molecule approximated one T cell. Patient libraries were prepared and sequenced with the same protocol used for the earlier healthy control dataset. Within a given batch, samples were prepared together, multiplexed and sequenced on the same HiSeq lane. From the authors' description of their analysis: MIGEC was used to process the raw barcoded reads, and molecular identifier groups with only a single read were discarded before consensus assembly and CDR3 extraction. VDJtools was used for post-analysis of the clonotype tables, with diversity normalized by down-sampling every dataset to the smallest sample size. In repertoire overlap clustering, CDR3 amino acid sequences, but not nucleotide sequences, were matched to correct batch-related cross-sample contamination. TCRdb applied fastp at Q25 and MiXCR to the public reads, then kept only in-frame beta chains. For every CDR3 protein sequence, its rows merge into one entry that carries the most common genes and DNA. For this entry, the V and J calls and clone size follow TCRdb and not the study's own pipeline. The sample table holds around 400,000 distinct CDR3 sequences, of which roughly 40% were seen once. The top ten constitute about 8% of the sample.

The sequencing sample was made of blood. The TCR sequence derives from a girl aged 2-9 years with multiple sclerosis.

The CDR3 is CASSSTRGYEQYF. At the DNA level, the sequence is TGTGCCAGCAGCTCCACTAGGGGATACGAGCAGTACTTC. This receptor chain uses TRBV5-5 and TRBJ2-7; the D region is possibly TRBD1 or TRBD2, each matching across 5 bases. The CDR3, from cysteine to phenylalanine, totals 13 residues. Only the CDR3 DNA stays, 39 bases, in frame from base 1. CDR1 and CDR2, per the germline V gene (reference sequence), are SGHKS and YYEKEE. V is clipped by 3 bases and J by 4 bases, and the sequence between their germline boundaries is 11 bases long.